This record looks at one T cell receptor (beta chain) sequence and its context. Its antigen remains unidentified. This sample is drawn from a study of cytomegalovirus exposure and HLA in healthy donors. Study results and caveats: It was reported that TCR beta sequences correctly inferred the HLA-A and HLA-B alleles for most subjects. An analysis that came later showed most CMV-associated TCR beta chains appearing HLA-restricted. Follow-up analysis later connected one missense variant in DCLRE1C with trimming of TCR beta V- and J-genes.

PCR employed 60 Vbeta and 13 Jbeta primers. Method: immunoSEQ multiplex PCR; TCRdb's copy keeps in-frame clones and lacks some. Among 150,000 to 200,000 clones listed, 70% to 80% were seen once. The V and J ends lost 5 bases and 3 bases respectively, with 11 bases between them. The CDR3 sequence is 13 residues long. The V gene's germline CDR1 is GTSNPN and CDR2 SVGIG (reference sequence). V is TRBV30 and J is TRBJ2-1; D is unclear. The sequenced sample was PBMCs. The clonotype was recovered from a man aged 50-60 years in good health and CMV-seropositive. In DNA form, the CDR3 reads TGTGCCTGGGACTGGCCACTCTACAATGAGCAGTTCTTC. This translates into CAWDWPLYNEQFF.